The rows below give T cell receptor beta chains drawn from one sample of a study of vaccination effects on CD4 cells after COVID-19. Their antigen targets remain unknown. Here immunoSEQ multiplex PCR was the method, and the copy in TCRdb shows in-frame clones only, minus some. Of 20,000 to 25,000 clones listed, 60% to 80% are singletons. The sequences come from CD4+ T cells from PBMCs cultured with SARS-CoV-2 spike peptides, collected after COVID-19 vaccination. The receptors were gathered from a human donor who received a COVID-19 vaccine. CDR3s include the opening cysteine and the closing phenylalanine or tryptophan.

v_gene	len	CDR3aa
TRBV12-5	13	CASGLILDQPQHF
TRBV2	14	CASSEGRNWEKLFF
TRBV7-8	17	CASSLALIRDTARSQYF
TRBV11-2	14	CASSSGWELQPQHF
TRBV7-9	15	CASSSTQGVREKLFF
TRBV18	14	CASSPGNGNNEQFF
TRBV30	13	CASVRGYTDTQYF
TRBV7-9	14	CASSLGGVKGEQYF
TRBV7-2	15	CASSLVGQGDYGYTF
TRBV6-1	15	CASSEAWGWDNEQFF
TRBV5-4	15	CASTASGTHYNEQFF
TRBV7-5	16	CVRSSLCGGVRWPQHF
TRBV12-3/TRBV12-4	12	CASSLGGQTLHF
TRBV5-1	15	CASSLVGKWNTEAFF
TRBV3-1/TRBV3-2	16	CASSHSHMGANYGYTF
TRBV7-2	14	CASSLGQATGELFF
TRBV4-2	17	CASSQAASGGGGYEQYF
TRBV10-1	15	CASSDYSWGPYGYTF
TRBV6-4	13	CASSDREAGELFF
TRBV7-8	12	CASSLTRYEQYF
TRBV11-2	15	CASSYPGLSREKLFF
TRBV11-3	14	CASSFGSSVDEQYF
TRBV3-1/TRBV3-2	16	CASSQDLGGGYNEQFF
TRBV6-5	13	CASQGARDTEAFF
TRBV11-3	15	CASSSRTGTGETQYF
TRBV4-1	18	CASSDPWRAAANTGELFF
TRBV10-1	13	CAVQAGQGYEQYF
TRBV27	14	CASSFLQGNSPLHF
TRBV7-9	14	CASSLASGQETQYF
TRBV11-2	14	CASASTDNNSPLHF
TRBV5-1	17	CASSLRPGRVSETPLHF
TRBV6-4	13	CASSDSIAGELFF
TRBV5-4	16	CASSLVGRGSTDTQYF
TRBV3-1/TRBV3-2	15	CASSQSGGGGNTIYF
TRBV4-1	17	CASSHGLSGGAYNEQFF
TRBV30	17	CAWRTRRLADPTDTQYF
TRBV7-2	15	CASSFVAGSSYEQYF
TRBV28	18	CASSLSQGWVEGYEKLFF
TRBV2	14	CASKSGTGQETQYF
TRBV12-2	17	CASRLRFRIRAKNIQYF
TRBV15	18	CATSRVSGVKLNYNEQFF
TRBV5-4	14	CASSLDWAGTEAFF
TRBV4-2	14	CASSQESAARRAFF
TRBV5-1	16	CASSPGDRGRGTEAFF
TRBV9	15	CASSVEGGGPGELFF
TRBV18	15	CASSPAGQEAYEQYF
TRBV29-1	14	CSVLTGMNTGELFF
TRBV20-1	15	CSASLLAGVEDTQYF
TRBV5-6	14	CASRNSGGTDTQYF
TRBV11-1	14	CASAESSGNYGYTF
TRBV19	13	CASSIRAYNEQFF